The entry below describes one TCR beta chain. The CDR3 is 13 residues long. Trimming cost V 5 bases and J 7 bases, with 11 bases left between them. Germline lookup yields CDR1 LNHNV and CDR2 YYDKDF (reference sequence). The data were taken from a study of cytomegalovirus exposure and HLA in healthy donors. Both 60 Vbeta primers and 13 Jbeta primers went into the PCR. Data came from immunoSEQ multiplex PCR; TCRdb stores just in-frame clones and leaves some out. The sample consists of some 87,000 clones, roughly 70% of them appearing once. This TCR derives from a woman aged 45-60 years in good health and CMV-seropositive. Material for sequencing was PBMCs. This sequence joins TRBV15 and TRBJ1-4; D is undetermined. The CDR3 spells CATSLGGGEKLFF. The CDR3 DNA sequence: TGTGCCACCAGCTTAGGCGGCGGTGAAAAACTGTTTTTT. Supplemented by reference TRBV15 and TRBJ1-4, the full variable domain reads DAMVIQNPRYQVTQFGKPVTLSCSQTLNHNVMYWYQQKSSQAPKLLFHYYDKDFNNEADTPDNFQSRRPNTSFCFLDIRSPGLGDTAMYLCATSLGGGEKLFFGSGTQLSVL.